Below, 27 T cell receptor beta chains from the same sample are listed, as sequenced in a study of T-cell memory formation after mild COVID-19. From the 5' RACE reads, TCRdb called clonotypes with MiXCR, one entry per CDR3 protein. The table has 410,000 or so distinct CDR3 sequences, less than 25% seen once. What was sequenced was PBMCs or a T cell subset sorted from them (not recorded which). These receptors came from an adult woman who had mild COVID-19 (a few samples of this study predate the infection). Cell type and time point are not known.

The V gene is TRBV12-3 or TRBV12-4, the J gene TRBJ2-2; the match to TRBD2 covers 8 bases. After removal of 2 bases from V and 1 base from J, the junction contained 9 bases not matched to a gene. The CDR3 has 18 residues. CDR3 bases: TGTGCCAGCAGTTTATGGGCGGGGGGCGTGAAGAACACCGGGGAGCTGTTTTTT. Protein sequence: CASSLWAGGVKNTGELFF.

Only a few counts were recorded for this clonotype. The chain recombines TRBV3-1 with TRBJ1-1; tentative D call: TRBD1 (5 bases). V lost 4 bases to trimming and J lost 0 bases, with 9 bases between them. The germline CDR1 and CDR2 sequences are LGHDT and YNNKEL (reference sequence). The CDR3 is 14 amino acids. CDR3 DNA: TGTGCCAGCAGCCGGGGGTCGTTGAACACTGAAGCTTTCTTT. It is translated as CASSRGSLNTEAFF.

This clonotype was seen just once. The chain has TRBV4-2 and TRBJ2-7; D perhaps matches TRBD2 (5 bases). Trimming removed 0 bases at V and 0 bases at J, with 9 bases between. The length of the CDR3 is 15 residues. CDR1 is LGHNA and CDR2 is YNFKEQ in the germline V gene. Here the CDR3 reads CASSQERVPSYEQYF. CDR3 nucleotides: TGTGCCAGCAGCCAAGAGCGGGTACCCTCCTACGAGCAGTACTTC.

The rearrangement uses TRBV28 and TRBJ2-2; 13 bases line up with TRBD2. The CDR3 is 15 residues long. V was pared by 6 bases and J by 6 bases, with 4 bases of the junction left unmatched. Per germline, CDR1 MDHEN and CDR2 SYDVKM. The CDR3 coding sequence is TGTGCCAGCAGCGGACTAGCGGGAGTAGCCGGGGAGCTGTTTTTT. Translating it yields CASSGLAGVAGELFF. Drawing the rest from reference TRBV28 and TRBJ2-2, the complete variable domain is DVKVTQSSRYLVKRTGEKVFLECVQDMDHENMFWYRQDPGLGLRLIYFSYDVKMKEKGDIPEGYSVSREKKERFSLILESASTNQTSMYLCASSGLAGVAGELFFGEGSRLTVL.

This clonotype occurred many times. The chain joins TRBV7-2 to TRBJ2-3; D may be TRBD1 (6 bases). The V end was cut by 2 bases, the J end by 9 bases, with 12 bases between. Germline values: CDR1 SGHTA, CDR2 FQGNSA. CDR3 size: 13 residues. This chain's CDR3 is CASSLSGQTTQYF. CDR3 bases: TGTGCCAGCAGCTTAAGTGGACAGACAACGCAGTATTTT.

A few counts support this clonotype. The chain has TRBV4-3 and TRBJ2-7; 9 bases fit TRBD1. V lost 4 bases, J lost 7 bases, and 8 bases stayed unmatched. The germline V gene has CDR1 LGHNA and CDR2 YSLEER. The CDR3 contains 14 residues. The CDR3 DNA is TGCGCCAGCAGCCTCAACACAGGGGGCCGGGAGCAGTACTTC. Its protein is CASSLNTGGREQYF.

This clonotype was seen a few times. The rearrangement uses TRBV7-6 and TRBJ2-1; 12 nucleotides align to TRBD1. The CDR3 contains 18 residues. Germline V gene sequence: CDR1 SGHVS, CDR2 FNYEAQ. J lost 1 base, V lost 7 bases, and 11 bases had no gene match. This CDR3 reads CASNVGTGGPISYNEQFF. The CDR3, as DNA: TGTGCCAGCAACGTCGGGACAGGGGGCCCAATTTCCTACAATGAGCAGTTCTTC.

V usage is TRBV10-3 and J usage is TRBJ1-1; D is unclear. The length of the CDR3 is 15 residues. Germline lookup yields CDR1 ENHRY and CDR2 SYGVKD. V was trimmed by 8 bases and J by 2 bases, leaving 18 bases between them. Written as DNA, the CDR3 is TGTGCCATCTCTAACCCGCCCAGCACTAACACTGAAGCTTTCTTT. Its protein is CAISNPPSTNTEAFF.

Regarding this clonotype: The junction departs from germline at one end; a sequencing error may be responsible. The DNA for the CDR3 is TGTGCCAGCAGCGCCCCCCATCACACATATACGCAGTATTTT. It encodes CASSAPHHTYTQYF. The chain has TRBV9 and TRBJ2-3; D is unresolved. Germline V lookup: CDR1 SGDLS, CDR2 YYNGEE. CDR3 size: 14 residues.

This clonotype was recorded a few times. The chain has TRBV27 and TRBJ2-1, with 11 bases aligning to TRBD2. Germline CDR1 MNHEY, CDR2 SMNVEV (reference sequence). The V and J ends lost 5 bases and 4 bases, in that order; junction bases with no gene match: 7. CDR3 size: 16 residues. The CDR3 bases are TGTGCCAGCAGTCACCTTACTAGCGGGAGTTACAATGAGCAGTTCTTC. Amino acids: CASSHLTSGSYNEQFF.

This clonotype has only a few counts. The chain combines TRBV12-3 or TRBV12-4 with TRBJ2-3; 9 bases map to TRBD1. V was pared by 7 bases and J by 8 bases, with 16 bases of the junction left unmatched. This CDR3 is 16 amino acids long. CDR3 sequence: CASTSTRTGEDVTQYF. CDR3 DNA sequence: TGTGCCAGCACCAGCACCCGGACAGGGGAGGATGTTACGCAGTATTTT.

This clonotype was recorded at least ten times. V usage is TRBV7-2 and J usage is TRBJ1-1, with D possibly matching TRBD1 (5 bases). V dropped 2 bases and J dropped 3 bases, with 10 bases sitting between them. Germline lookup yields CDR1 SGHTA and CDR2 FQGNSA. This CDR3 is built from 14 residues. In DNA form, the CDR3 reads TGTGCCAGCAGCTTACAGGGTCTATACACTGAAGCTTTCTTT. It yields the protein CASSLQGLYTEAFF.

The chain joins TRBV6-5 to TRBJ2-7, with unresolved D. Germline V CDR1 and CDR2: MNHEY, SVGAGI. The CDR3 has 14 amino acids. V was shortened by 4 bases and J by 4 bases, with 14 bases between the two germline ends. The CDR3 region is CASSSALRLYEQYF. CDR3 coding DNA: TGTGCCAGCAGTTCCGCCCTCAGACTGTACGAGCAGTACTTC.

J is TRBJ2-7 and V is TRBV6-5; 9 bases match TRBD1. This CDR3 has 13 residues. The germline CDR1 and CDR2 sequences are MNHEY and SVGAGI. Trimming at V came to 6 bases and at J to 2 bases, leaving 2 bases not matched to a gene. The CDR3 is CASRGQGTYEQYF. The CDR3 coding sequence is TGTGCCAGCAGGGGACAGGGAACCTACGAGCAGTACTTC.

In this sample, this clonotype turned up many times. This chain uses TRBV25-1 with TRBJ2-7; 10 bases line up with TRBD1. V lost 2 bases to trimming and J lost 3 bases; unmatched junction nucleotides: 10. There are 17 residues in the CDR3. The germline V gene encodes CDR1 MGHDK and CDR2 SYGVNS. CDR3 nucleotides: TGTGCCAGCAGTGAAGGGCGAATGACAGGGGGCAGCTACGAGCAGTACTTC. Encoded protein: CASSEGRMTGGSYEQYF.

The rearrangement links TRBV6-2 or TRBV6-3 to TRBJ2-7; D call uncertain. The CDR3 is 12 amino acids. Trimming left V 2 bases short and J 3 bases short, with 5 bases between. CDR1 and CDR2 from the germline V gene are MNHEY and SVGEGT. CDR3 in amino acids: CASSYIHYEQYF. The CDR3 DNA is TGTGCCAGCAGTTACATCCACTACGAGCAGTACTTC.

The chain employs TRBV4-2 and TRBJ2-6; D tentatively fits TRBD1 or TRBD2 (5 bases each). The CDR3 is made up of 16 amino acids. Trimming took 5 bases from V and 0 from J, leaving 11 bases between them. The germline gives CDR1 LGHNA, CDR2 YNFKEQ. CDR3 nucleotides: TGTGCCAGCAGCGGGGACGGCGACTCTGGGGCCAACGTCCTGACTTTC. Translation: CASSGDGDSGANVLTF.

V gene TRBV11-2 combines with J gene TRBJ2-3, with D perhaps assigned TRBD1 or TRBD2 (5 bases each). Trimming shortened V by 0 bases and J by 2 bases, and 18 bases separated the two germline ends. The germline V gene encodes CDR1 SGHAT and CDR2 FQNNGV. CDR3 length equals 18 residues. CDR3 residues: CASSLDGFGARATDTQYF. CDR3 nucleotide sequence: TGTGCCAGCAGCTTAGATGGGTTTGGGGCGCGGGCCACAGATACGCAGTATTTT.

This clonotype showed up just a few times. This chain links TRBV15 with TRBJ2-7, with D perhaps TRBD1 (5 bases). Germline-derived CDR1 and CDR2 are LNHNV and YYDKDF (reference sequence). V was cut by 5 bases and J by 5 bases, with 22 bases left in between. The CDR3 covers 16 residues. CDR3 nucleotide sequence: TGTGCCACCAGCTTCCTGAAGAAGGGGCCGCAGGACGAGCAGTACTTC. Translation gives CATSFLKKGPQDEQYF.

The chain uses TRBV4-1 and TRBJ2-7, with TRBD1 matching 7 bases. The CDR3 covers 15 residues. The junction had 9 bases not matched to a gene; V was cut back by 0 bases and J by 7 bases. Germline values: CDR1 MGHRA, CDR2 YSYEKL. CDR3 region: CASSQDGQGDWEQYF. CDR3 sequence (DNA): TGCGCCAGCAGCCAAGATGGCCAGGGGGATTGGGAGCAGTACTTC.

This clonotype was seen at least ten times. The chain has TRBV15 and TRBJ1-5; perhaps TRBD1 as D (6 bases). The germline V and J ends were trimmed by 0 bases and 0 bases, with 12 bases remaining between them. CDR1 is LNHNV, CDR2 YYDKDF, per germline (reference sequence). The CDR3 length is 17 residues. The CDR3 DNA follows: TGTGCCACCAGCAGAGATTCCGGACAGTCTAGCAATCAGCCCCAGCATTTT. It encodes CATSRDSGQSSNQPQHF.

This clonotype came up a few times. The rearrangement uses TRBV29-1 and TRBJ2-7; 8 bases are a match to TRBD2. CDR3 length: 13 residues. The trim removed 4 bases at V and 2 bases at J, leaving 4 bases unmatched. CDR1 and CDR2 from the germline V gene are SQVTM and ANQGSEA. CDR3 coding DNA: TGCAGCGTTGGCGGGGGGAATCCCTACGAGCAGTACTTC. Residues: CSVGGGNPYEQYF.

This clonotype has only a few counts. The J gene is TRBJ2-1, the V gene TRBV18; a possible D gene is TRBD2 (6 bases). CDR3 size: 13 residues. V was cut by 3 bases and J by 10 bases, with 13 bases left in between. Germline loops: CDR1 KGHSH, CDR2 LQKENI. Written as DNA, the CDR3 is TGTGCCAGCTCACCCGGGACTTCGGGAGAGCAGTTCTTC. It codes for CASSPGTSGEQFF.

V usage is TRBV7-9 and J usage is TRBJ2-2; no firm D call. V dropped 4 bases and J dropped 5 bases, with 23 bases sitting between them. This CDR3 spans 18 amino acids. The V gene's germline CDR1 is SEHNR and CDR2 FQNEAQ (reference sequence). The CDR3 loop is CASSSPRMAVKVTGELFF. The CDR3 DNA is TGTGCCAGCAGCTCCCCCCGGATGGCGGTAAAGGTGACCGGGGAGCTGTTTTTT.

This clonotype was recorded a few times. The J gene is TRBJ2-7, the V gene TRBV7-6, with TRBD1 identical over 9 bases. This CDR3 comprises 13 residues. Trimming removed 5 bases from V and 5 bases from J; junction bases left unmatched: 4. Per the germline V gene, CDR1 is SGHVS and CDR2 is FNYEAQ. The CDR3 region is CASSTQGADEQYF. CDR3 bases: TGTGCCAGCAGCACACAGGGGGCCGACGAGCAGTACTTC.

The chain couples TRBV5-6 to TRBJ2-7; D not certain. V dropped 5 bases and J dropped 4 bases, with 16 bases sitting between them. The CDR3 runs 14 residues. In germline, CDR1 is SGHDT, CDR2 YYEEEE. In DNA, the CDR3 is TGTGCCAGCAGGCCAGCCTCCTACCTATACGAGCAGTACTTC. Its protein is CASRPASYLYEQYF.

The chain uses TRBV13 and TRBJ1-2; no definite D call. CDR3 length: 13 amino acids. V lost 1 base, J lost 2 bases, and 5 bases lay in between. Per germline, CDR1 PRHDT and CDR2 FYEKMQ (reference sequence). CDR3 amino acids: CASSLDHNYGYTF. The CDR3 DNA is TGTGCCAGCAGCTTAGACCACAACTATGGCTACACCTTC.